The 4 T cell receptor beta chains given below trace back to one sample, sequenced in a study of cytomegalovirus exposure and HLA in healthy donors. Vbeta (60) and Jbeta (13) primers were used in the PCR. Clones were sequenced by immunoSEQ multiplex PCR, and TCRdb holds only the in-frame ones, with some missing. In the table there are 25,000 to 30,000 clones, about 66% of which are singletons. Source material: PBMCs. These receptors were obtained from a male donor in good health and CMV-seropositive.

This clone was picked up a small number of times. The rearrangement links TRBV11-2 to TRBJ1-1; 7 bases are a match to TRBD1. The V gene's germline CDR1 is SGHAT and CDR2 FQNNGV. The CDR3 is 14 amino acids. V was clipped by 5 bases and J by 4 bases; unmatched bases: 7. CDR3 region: CASSPTGRSTEAFF. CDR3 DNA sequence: TGTGCCAGCAGCCCGACAGGGCGAAGCACTGAAGCTTTCTTT.

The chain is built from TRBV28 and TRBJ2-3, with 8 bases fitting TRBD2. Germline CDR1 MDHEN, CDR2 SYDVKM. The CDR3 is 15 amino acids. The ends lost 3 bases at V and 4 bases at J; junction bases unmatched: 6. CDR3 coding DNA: TGTGCCAGCAGTTTCTCGGGACTAGTTCCAGATACGCAGTATTTT. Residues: CASSFSGLVPDTQYF.

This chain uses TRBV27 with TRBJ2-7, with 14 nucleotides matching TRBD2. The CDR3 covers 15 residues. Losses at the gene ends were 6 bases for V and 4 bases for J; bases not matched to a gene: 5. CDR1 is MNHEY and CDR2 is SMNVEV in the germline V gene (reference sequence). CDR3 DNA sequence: TGTGCCAGCAGAGGGACTAGCGGGAGTGTTTACGAGCAGTACTTC. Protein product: CASRGTSGSVYEQYF.

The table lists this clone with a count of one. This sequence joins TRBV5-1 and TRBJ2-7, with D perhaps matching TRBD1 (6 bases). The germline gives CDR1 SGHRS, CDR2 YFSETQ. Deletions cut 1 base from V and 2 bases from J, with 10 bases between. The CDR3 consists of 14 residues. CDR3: CASSLTGFTYEQYF. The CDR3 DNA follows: TGCGCCAGCAGCTTGACAGGGTTCACCTACGAGCAGTACTTC.